Included here is one TCR beta chain sequence, with context. What it binds is not known. Time point indicated: sample taken at primary tumor resection. The record originates from a study of spatial heterogeneity in lung cancer. On the study more broadly: Detected beta-chain sequences consistently exceeded alpha-chain sequences. Notes on the study in general: Tumors with more nonsynonymous mutations had more expanded intratumoral alpha and beta TCRs.

From germline, CDR1 is MNHEY and CDR2 SVGAGI. The CDR3 length is 16 residues. J was trimmed by 4 bases and V by 4 bases; bases with no gene match: 11. Every TCR cDNA molecule bore its own unique molecular identifier. One entry per CDR3 protein, called by TCRdb with MiXCR from the 5' RACE reads. Altogether about 580 distinct CDR3 sequences are present, about 9.3% being singletons, with the ten largest covering roughly a quarter. The chain is built from TRBV6-5 and TRBJ1-2; TRBD1 agrees at 8 bases. This receptor was identified in a female donor with early-stage non-small cell lung cancer. Sequencing used lung tumor tissue, obtained at surgery. CDR3 nucleotides: TGTGCCAGCAGTTCAGCCCGGGAGGACAGGGCCTATGGCTACACCTTC. It codes for CASSSAREDRAYGYTF.